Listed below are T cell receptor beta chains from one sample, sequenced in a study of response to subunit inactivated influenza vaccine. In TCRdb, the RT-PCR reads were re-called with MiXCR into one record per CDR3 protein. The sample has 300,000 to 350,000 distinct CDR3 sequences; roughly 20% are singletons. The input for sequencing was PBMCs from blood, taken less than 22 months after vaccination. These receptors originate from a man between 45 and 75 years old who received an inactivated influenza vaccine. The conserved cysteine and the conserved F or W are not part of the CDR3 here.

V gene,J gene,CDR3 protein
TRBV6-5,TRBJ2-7,ASSYSPGGITYEQY
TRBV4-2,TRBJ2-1,ASSQEGGLAEYNEQF
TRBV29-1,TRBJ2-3,SVLVTDTQY
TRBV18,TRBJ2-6,ASSQLLTRTGANVLT
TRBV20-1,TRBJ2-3,SARFGADTQY
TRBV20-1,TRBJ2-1,SARNTGTRDEQF
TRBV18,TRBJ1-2,ASSPSVSWDYGYT
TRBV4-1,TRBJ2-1,ASSLGTLEEEQF
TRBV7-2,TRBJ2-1,ASSSRGLRGEQF
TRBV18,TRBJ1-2,ASSPTKAYGYT
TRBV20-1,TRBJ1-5,SAKQTSNQPQH
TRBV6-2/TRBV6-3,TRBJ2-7,ASSKLYEQY
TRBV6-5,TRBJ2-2,ASSYRGSSGELF
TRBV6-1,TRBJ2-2,ASRIAGLNTGELF
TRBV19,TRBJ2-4,ASRSGGLYKNIQY
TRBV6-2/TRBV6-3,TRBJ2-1,ASRSSPIASGGPFRSYNEQF
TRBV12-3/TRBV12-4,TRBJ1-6,ASSGRARGSPLH